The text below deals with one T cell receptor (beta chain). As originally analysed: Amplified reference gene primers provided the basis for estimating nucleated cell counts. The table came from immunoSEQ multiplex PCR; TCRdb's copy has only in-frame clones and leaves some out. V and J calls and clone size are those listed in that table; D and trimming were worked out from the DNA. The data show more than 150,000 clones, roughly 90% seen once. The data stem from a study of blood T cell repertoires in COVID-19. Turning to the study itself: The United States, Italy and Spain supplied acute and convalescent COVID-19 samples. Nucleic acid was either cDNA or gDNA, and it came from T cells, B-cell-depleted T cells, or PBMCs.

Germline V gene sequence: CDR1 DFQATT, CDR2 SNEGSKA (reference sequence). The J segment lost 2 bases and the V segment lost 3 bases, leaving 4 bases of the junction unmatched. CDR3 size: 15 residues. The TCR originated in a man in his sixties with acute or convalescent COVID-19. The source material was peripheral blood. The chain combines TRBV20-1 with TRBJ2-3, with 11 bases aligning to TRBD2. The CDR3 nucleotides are TGCAGTGCTAGTCCTAGCGGGGGGAACACAGATACGCAGTATTTT. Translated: CSASPSGGNTDTQYF.